This TCR beta chain came from a study of T cells after yellow fever vaccination (dated by TCRdb to the late 2010s). About the investigation overall: The SMART-Seq v4 Ultra Low Input RNA kit was used to prepare libraries from fractions with low cell numbers. Two healthy male donors, one aged 18 to 30 and one aged 30 to 39 years, were included in the cohort. Blood was drawn at multiple timepoints before and after primary and secondary immunization, with bulk PBMC replicates and cell subsets isolated. To follow T-cell clones before and after both primary and booster YFV17D yellow fever vaccination, bulk TCR alpha and beta repertoires underwent longitudinal sequencing. Broader findings and caveats from the paper: A small share of clonotypes occurred in both CD4 and CD8 compartments, likely arising from convergent recombination. Most clones expanded after primary vaccination were re-detected after the booster (almost 98% of CD4 and 88% of CD8), suggesting broad memory maintenance. Only a couple of donors were included in the study, so the extent to which the findings can be generalized is limited. Computational filtering was needed because FACS-sorted repertoires could contain abundant contaminating clonotypes from the bulk population. The secondary T-cell response was weaker than the primary response but faster, peaking on day 5 instead of day 15.

The CDR3 spans 18 residues, from the cysteine through the phenylalanine. Kept here is only the CDR3 DNA, which spans 54 bases and is read in frame from base 1. This clonotype has a count of ten or more. Its antigen is currently not known. No quality values exist for individual bases; no much larger clone is one base distant. The treatment or condition label corresponds to: live attenuated yellow fever vaccine strain. At each blood-draw timepoint, two biological replicates of bulk PBMCs were collected. PBMCs were isolated from peripheral blood using a standard Ficoll-Paque protocol. RNA was extracted with TriZol from bulk PBMCs, CD4 and CD8 fractions, and dextramer-positive and dextramer-negative fractions. Reads for this sample came from an Illumina NovaSeq 6000. Synthesis of TCR cDNA relied on 5'RACE template switching, a step that introduced a universal primer site along with unique molecular identifiers. Priming for cDNA synthesis came from both the TCR alpha and TCR beta constant segments. Library amplification involved two PCR steps, and the second step added sample barcodes and sequencing adapters. Sequencing of libraries was performed on Illumina HiSeq 2500 (2x100 bp) or NovaSeq (2x150 bp). Regarding the original processing steps: MIGEC handled demultiplexing of reads and collapsing into UMI consensus sequences, while MiXCR performed V(D)J alignment. Vaccine-responding clonotypes were identified with edgeR using replicate PBMC samples, with FDR below 0.01 and a log2 fold change above 5 up to day 15 being required. CD4 or CD8 identity was assigned to each bulk clonotype according to whether the clonotype was present at higher abundance in the sequenced CD4 repertoire or the sequenced CD8 repertoire. TCRdb reran the public reads through fastp at Q25 and MiXCR, keeping productive beta chains. Each entry merges the rows of one CDR3 protein and shows their most common DNA and genes. Here the V and J calls rest on TCRdb's processing, not on the authors' analysis. The sample table shows fewer than 500,000 distinct CDR3 sequences, and over 15% are seen once. 15% to 20% of the sample rests with the top ten.

Here the sequenced sample was PBMCs, taken before the yellow fever booster vaccination. This receptor was obtained from a man aged 18-30 years who received the YFV17D yellow fever vaccine. The sequence is built from TRBV21-1 and TRBJ2-3; the DNA was not compared with TRBD2, the D call given in the table. TRBV21-1 is listed as a pseudogene. The CDR3 is CASSKESISGGNTDTQYF. The nucleotides read TGTGCCAGCAGCAAAGAGTCGATTAGCGGGGGGAACACAGATACGCAGTATTTT.